This TCR beta chain was sequenced for a study of shared clonotypes between healthy human individuals. The CDR3 has 15 amino acids. The germline gives CDR1 LNHDA, CDR2 SQIVND (reference sequence). V dropped 5 bases and J dropped 1; count of bases not matched to a gene: 7. Findings and limits, study-wide: Naive CD4 clonotypes were shared across several donors at about 5%.

In regard to this clone: The antigen remains undetermined.

Study processing details: Filtering differed because ImmunoSEQ produced junction-only sequences that carried no quality scores. Repertoires were generated with immunoSEQ multiplex PCR, while TCRdb's copy carries only in-frame clones and drops some. V and J calls and clone size are given by that table; D and trimming were obtained from the DNA. The sample yields under 650,000 clones, almost 97% seen once. Sample: naive CD4+ T cells sorted from blood. The subset denotes: CD45RA+ positively selected. The TCR sequence derives from a woman under 40 in good health. The V and J genes are TRBV19 and TRBJ1-1; 7 nucleotides align to TRBD1. The CDR3 bases are TGTGCCAGTAGTGCGGGACAGAAATCGAACACTGAAGCTTTCTTT. Amino acids: CASSAGQKSNTEAFF.